These 26 T cell receptor beta chains were sequenced from one sample in a study of blood T cell repertoires in COVID-19. Produced via immunoSEQ multiplex PCR; TCRdb's table is partial and in-frame only. The profile shows hundreds of thousands of clones, around nine tenths of them singletons. What was sequenced was PBMCs or T cells enriched from blood (not recorded which). These receptors were obtained from a woman between 18 and 29 years old who had recovered from COVID-19.

The chain employs TRBV11-3 and TRBJ1-1, with D unresolved. Deletions cut 5 bases from V and 1 base from J, with 11 bases between. The CDR3 covers 14 residues. The germline V gene has CDR1 SGHNT and CDR2 YENEEA. The CDR3 here is CASSATRQNTEAFF. CDR3 nucleotides: TGTGCCAGCAGCGCAACGAGACAGAACACTGAAGCTTTCTTT.

V is TRBV5-5 and J is TRBJ1-3, with unresolved D. Germline values: CDR1 SGHKS, CDR2 YYEKEE (reference sequence). V lost 4 bases and J lost 0, with 20 bases in between. The CDR3 runs to 18 residues. CDR3: CASSPFRGGKNSGNTIYF. CDR3 DNA: TGTGCCAGCAGCCCTTTCCGAGGAGGGAAGAACTCTGGAAACACCATATATTTT.

The V and J genes are TRBV27 and TRBJ1-2; the match to TRBD1 covers 8 bases. Germline values: CDR1 MNHEY, CDR2 SMNVEV (reference sequence). V gave up 5 bases and J gave up 3 bases; unmatched junction bases: 8. The CDR3 is 15 amino acids. CDR3 sequence: CASSQDRAQHYGYTF. The CDR3 DNA sequence: TGTGCCAGCAGTCAGGACAGGGCACAGCACTATGGCTACACCTTC.

The V and J genes are TRBV27 and TRBJ1-4; tentative D call: TRBD1 (6 bases). This CDR3 has 16 residues. The V gene lost 8 bases and the J gene lost 7 bases, with 23 bases spanning the gap. Germline CDR1 and CDR2: MNHEY and SMNVEV (reference sequence). The CDR3 DNA is TGTGCCAGCCCTTTTAGTCGGGGGGCGCCTGGTGAAAAACTGTTTTTT. Amino acids: CASPFSRGAPGEKLFF. Variable domain in full (rest from reference TRBV27 and TRBJ1-4): EAQVTQNPRYLITVTGKKLTVTCSQNMNHEYMSWYRQDPGLGLRQIYYSMNVEVTDKGDVPEGYKVSRKEKRNFPLILESPSPNQTSLYFCASPFSRGAPGEKLFFGSGTQLSVL.

The chain recombines TRBV13 with TRBJ1-1; no clear D. Trimming shortened V by 5 bases and J by 3 bases, and 7 bases separated the two germline ends. Germline CDR1 reads PRHDT; CDR2 reads FYEKMQ (reference sequence). The CDR3 spans 12 residues. CDR3 residues: CASSRSYTEAFF. CDR3 sequence (DNA): TGTGCCAGCAGCCGAAGCTACACTGAAGCTTTCTTT. Full variable domain (missing parts from reference TRBV13 and TRBJ1-1): AAGVIQSPRHLIKEKRETATLKCYPIPRHDTVYWYQQGPGQDPQFLISFYEKMQSDKGSIPDRFSAQQFSDYHSELNMSSLELGDSALYFCASSRSYTEAFFGQGTRLTVV.

This chain connects TRBV27 to TRBJ1-1, with D perhaps matching TRBD1 (5 bases). Trimming left V 1 base short and J 0 bases short, with 18 bases between. CDR1 and CDR2 from the germline V gene are MNHEY and SMNVEV (reference sequence). This CDR3 is 18 amino acids long. As DNA, the CDR3 is TGTGCCAGCAGTTTATATCTCGGGGATGGGGGGGTGAACACTGAAGCTTTCTTT. Translating gives CASSLYLGDGGVNTEAFF.

Concerning this clone itself: Other DNA sequences within the sample encode an identical CDR3. This chain joins TRBV28 and TRBJ2-1; TRBD2 aligns across 7 bases. The CDR3 extends over 13 amino acids. J lost 5 bases, V lost 6 bases, and 4 bases had no gene match. Germline CDR1 and CDR2: MDHEN and SYDVKM. Here the CDR3 DNA reads TGTGCCAGCAGCTTGGGGGGGGACAATGAGCAGTTCTTC. Amino acid sequence: CASSLGGDNEQFF.

V usage is TRBV18 and J usage is TRBJ1-5; D not certain. V was cut by 3 bases and J by 0 bases, with 6 bases left in between. From germline, CDR1 is KGHSH and CDR2 LQKENI. The CDR3 sequence is 14 residues long. CDR3 nucleotide sequence: TGTGCCAGCTCACCCCAGTATAGCAATCAGCCCCAGCATTTT. Protein: CASSPQYSNQPQHF.

The chain has TRBV5-1 and TRBJ2-3, with a tentative D call TRBD2 (5 bases). V shed 6 bases and J shed 1 base, with 9 bases lying between them. Germline V gene data show CDR1 as SGHRS and CDR2 as YFSETQ. The CDR3 is 13 amino acids. CDR3 in amino acids: CASKPGGTDTQYF. CDR3 coding DNA: TGCGCCAGCAAGCCCGGGGGCACAGATACGCAGTATTTT.

V and J are TRBV5-5 and TRBJ1-1; D gene uncertain. Germline CDR1 reads SGHKS; CDR2 reads YYEKEE (reference sequence). There are 15 residues in the CDR3. Trimming shortened V by 5 bases and J by 4 bases, and 18 bases separated the two germline ends. The DNA of the CDR3 is TGTGCCAGCAGAGGGAGGGCCCCCGTGGGCACTGAAGCTTTCTTT. It encodes CASRGRAPVGTEAFF. Using reference TRBV5-5 and TRBJ1-1 for the parts outside the CDR3, the full variable domain is DAGVTQSPTHLIKTRGQQVTLRCSPISGHKSVSWYQQVLGQGPQFIFQYYEKEERGRGNFPDRFSARQFPNYSSELNVNALLLGDSALYLCASRGRAPVGTEAFFGQGTRLTVV.

The V and J genes are TRBV2 and TRBJ1-5; D possibly corresponds to TRBD1 (5 bases). In germline, CDR1 is SNHLY, CDR2 FYNNEI. The V and J ends lost 9 bases and 2 bases respectively, with 20 bases between them. The CDR3 spans 16 residues. CDR3 in DNA: TGTGCCAGTACTTCCAGGGTGACCTGGGGCAATCAGCCCCAGCATTTT. It is translated as CASTSRVTWGNQPQHF.

This clone turned up a few times. This chain uses TRBV6-6 with TRBJ2-3; D is possibly TRBD2 (6 bases). Trimming removed 5 bases from V and 3 bases from J, with 15 bases in between. This CDR3 has 15 residues. Germline assignment: CDR1 MNHNY and CDR2 SVGAGI (reference sequence). CDR3 sequence: CASSLGRGGTDTQYF. The CDR3 DNA sequence: TGTGCCAGCAGTCTAGGCCGCGGAGGGACAGATACGCAGTATTTT.

This chain connects TRBV2 to TRBJ1-5; TRBD1 matches 8 bases. V was pared by 10 bases and J by 2 bases, with 7 bases of the junction left unmatched. Germline V gene lookup returns CDR1 SNHLY and CDR2 FYNNEI. This CDR3 has 14 residues. The CDR3 nucleotides read TGTGCCATCGCACCGGGACAGGGCAATCAGCCCCAGCATTTT. Residues: CAIAPGQGNQPQHF.

This chain links TRBV29-1 with TRBJ1-1, with 10 bases that match TRBD1. The CDR3 runs to 13 residues. V was pared by 4 bases and J by 5 bases, with 4 bases of the junction left unmatched. Per germline, CDR1 SQVTM and CDR2 ANQGSEA. DNA for the CDR3: TGCAGCGTTGCCCCGGGACAGGGGACTGAAGCTTTCTTT. Translated, it gives CSVAPGQGTEAFF.

J is TRBJ1-1 and V is TRBV7-9; 10 bases fit TRBD1. V lost 5 bases to trimming and J lost 6 bases; unmatched junction nucleotides: 9. The germline gives CDR1 SEHNR, CDR2 FQNEAQ (reference sequence). The CDR3 contains 15 residues. The CDR3 DNA reads TGTGCCAGCAGCCCCACGACAGGGGGCGTCCCTGAAGCTTTCTTT. Translating it yields CASSPTTGGVPEAFF. Supplemented by reference TRBV7-9 and TRBJ1-1, the full variable domain reads DTGVSQNPRHKITKRGQNVTFRCDPISEHNRLYWYRQTLGQGPEFLTYFQNEAQLEKSRLLSDRFSAERPKGSFSTLEIQRTEQGDSAMYLCASSPTTGGVPEAFFGQGTRLTVV.

The rearrangement links TRBV5-4 to TRBJ2-7, with 13 bases that match TRBD2. Germline CDR1 SGHNT, CDR2 YYREEE (reference sequence). CDR3 length: 18 amino acids. Unmatched junction bases numbered 15, after V lost 3 bases and J lost 6 bases. This CDR3 reads CASSSRTSGSGLLGEQYF. CDR3 coding DNA: TGTGCCAGCAGCTCCAGGACTAGCGGGAGTGGCTTATTGGGCGAGCAGTACTTC.

This rearrangement joins TRBV15 to TRBJ2-5; TRBD2 agrees at 11 bases. The germline gives CDR1 LNHNV, CDR2 YYDKDF (reference sequence). Losses at the gene ends were 8 bases for V and 2 bases for J; bases not matched to a gene: 7. This CDR3 is 15 amino acids long. CDR3 bases: TGTGCCACCTCACGAGGACTAGCGGGTCAAGAGACCCAGTACTTC. Protein sequence: CATSRGLAGQETQYF.

The chain couples TRBV11-2 to TRBJ2-7; 8 bases map to TRBD1. The CDR3 is 19 amino acids. Looked up from germline, CDR1 is SGHAT and CDR2 is FQNNGV. The ends lost 3 bases at V and 4 bases at J; junction bases unmatched: 20. CDR3 nucleotides: TGTGCCAGCAGCTTTGGAGGGGCCAAGGGGCAGGGGGCTCTGTACGAGCAGTACTTC. Its protein is CASSFGGAKGQGALYEQYF.

Written as DNA, the CDR3 is TGTGCCAGCAGCCAAGGGCGGGGGGCTGACTATGGCTACACCTTC. Translating gives CASSQGRGADYGYTF. This chain uses TRBV4-2 with TRBJ1-2; D may be TRBD1 (6 bases). CDR1 and CDR2 (germline): LGHNA, YNFKEQ. Trimming removed 1 base from V and 3 bases from J, with 12 bases in between. This CDR3 comprises 15 residues.

The chain has TRBV28 and TRBJ2-2; 8 nucleotides line up with TRBD1. The CDR3 sequence is 15 residues long. CDR1 and CDR2 from the germline V gene are MDHEN and SYDVKM. Germline trimming cut 6 bases from V and 4 bases from J; bases unmatched to any gene: 7. CDR3: CASRETDRATGELFF. The CDR3 nucleotides are TGTGCCAGCAGGGAAACGGACAGGGCCACCGGGGAGCTGTTTTTT.

This sequence joins TRBV18 and TRBJ1-2; D possibly corresponds to TRBD1 (5 bases). Germline CDR1 reads KGHSH; CDR2 reads LQKENI. V was clipped by 3 bases and J by 7 bases, with 15 bases between them. The length of the CDR3 is 14 residues. CDR3 sequence reads: CASSPQSDRGGYTF. Written as DNA, the CDR3 is TGTGCCAGCTCACCTCAGAGTGACAGAGGTGGCTACACCTTC.

In its sample, this clone was seen a few times. The rearrangement uses TRBV7-2 and TRBJ1-1; no clear D. Deletions cut 2 bases from V and 0 bases from J, with 4 bases between. Germline values: CDR1 SGHTA, CDR2 FQGNSA. The CDR3 runs to 13 residues. The CDR3 nucleotides are TGTGCCAGCAGCTTACCGGTGAACACTGAAGCTTTCTTT. Translated, it gives CASSLPVNTEAFF. Using reference TRBV7-2 and TRBJ1-1 for the parts outside the CDR3, the full variable domain is GAGVSQSPSNKVTEKGKDVELRCDPISGHTALYWYRQSLGQGLEFLIYFQGNSAPDKSGLPSDRFSAERTGGSVSTLTIQRTQQEDSAVYLCASSLPVNTEAFFGQGTRLTVV.

This clone came up once. This chain uses TRBV2 with TRBJ1-1; unclear D gene. Trimming shortened V by 4 bases and J by 0 bases, and 9 bases separated the two germline ends. Germline V CDR1 and CDR2: SNHLY, FYNNEI. This CDR3 comprises 14 residues. CDR3 coding DNA: TGTGCCAGCAGTGCGGAGGGAATGAACACTGAAGCTTTCTTT. Encoded protein: CASSAEGMNTEAFF.

The CDR3 DNA reads TGTGCTAGTGGCTCTCAGGCAGGGGGGAACACTGAAGCTTTCTTT. Its translation is CASGSQAGGNTEAFF. The chain employs TRBV12-5 and TRBJ1-1; 7 bases line up with TRBD1. Germline V gene lookup returns CDR1 LGHNT and CDR2 FRNRAP. After removal of 6 bases from V and 1 base from J, the junction contained 8 bases not matched to a gene. CDR3 size: 15 residues.

This chain joins TRBV6-5 and TRBJ1-4; TRBD1 might be the D (6 bases). This CDR3 has 15 amino acids. The V gene lost 6 bases and the J gene lost 10 bases, with 21 bases spanning the gap. CDR1 MNHEY and CDR2 SVGAGI come from the germline V gene. The CDR3 DNA sequence: TGTGCCAGCAGCCTTCTATACCGGGGGGCTGGAAAACTGTTTTTT. Encoded protein: CASSLLYRGAGKLFF.

This rearrangement joins TRBV28 to TRBJ2-7; 7 bases are shared with TRBD1. Germline CDR1 MDHEN, CDR2 SYDVKM. The CDR3 is made up of 14 amino acids. With 3 bases clipped from V and 3 bases from J, the junction kept 5 bases outside the gene matches. CDR3 sequence reads: CASSLTGFHYEQYF. The CDR3 region has the DNA TGTGCCAGCAGTTTGACAGGGTTCCACTACGAGCAGTACTTC.